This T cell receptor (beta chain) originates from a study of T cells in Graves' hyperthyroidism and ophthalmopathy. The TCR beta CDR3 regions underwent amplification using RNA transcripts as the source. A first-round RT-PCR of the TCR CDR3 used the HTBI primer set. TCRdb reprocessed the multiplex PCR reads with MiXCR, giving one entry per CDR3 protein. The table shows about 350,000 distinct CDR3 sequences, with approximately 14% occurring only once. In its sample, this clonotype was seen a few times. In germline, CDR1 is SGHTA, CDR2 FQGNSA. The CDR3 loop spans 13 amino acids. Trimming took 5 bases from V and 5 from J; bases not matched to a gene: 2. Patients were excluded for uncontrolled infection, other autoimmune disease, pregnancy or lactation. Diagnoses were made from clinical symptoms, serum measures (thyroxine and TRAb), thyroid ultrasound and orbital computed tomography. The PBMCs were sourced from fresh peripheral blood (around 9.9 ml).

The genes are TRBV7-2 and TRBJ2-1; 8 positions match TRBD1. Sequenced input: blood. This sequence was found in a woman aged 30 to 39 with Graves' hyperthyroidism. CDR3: CASSIQGDNEQFF. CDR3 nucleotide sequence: TGTGCCAGCAGCATACAGGGGGACAATGAGCAGTTCTTC.